This T cell receptor beta chain appears in the sequencing data of a study of blood T cell repertoires in COVID-19. Whole-study context: COVID-19 samples from acute and convalescent phases originated in the United States, Italy and Spain. Sample material is recorded as cDNA or gDNA derived from T cells, B-cell-depleted T cells, or PBMCs.

In the study's own analysis: Amplification of reference gene primers provided the estimated nucleated cell counts. Clones were sequenced by immunoSEQ multiplex PCR, and TCRdb holds only the in-frame ones, with some missing. The DNA was the basis for D and trimming; V, J and clone size are from that table. The sample lists approximately 170,000 clones, about 85% occurring once. Seattle researchers signed up patients amid active infection and tracked them longitudinally. This clone was seen only a few times. There are 15 residues in the CDR3. Germline V gives CDR1 MNHEY, CDR2 SVGAGI. The V gene lost 0 bases and the J gene lost 5 bases, with 8 bases spanning the gap.

Material: peripheral blood. The TCR was taken from a man at least 80 years old with COVID-19, enrolled during active disease. V and J are TRBV6-5 and TRBJ1-6; D possibly corresponds to TRBD1 (6 bases). CDR3 DNA: TGTGCCAGCAGTTACTCGCAGGGGCATAATTCACCCCTCCACTTT. Protein: CASSYSQGHNSPLHF.